Reported below is one T cell receptor (beta chain). The antigen is not known. Trimming removed 5 bases at V and 6 bases at J, with 13 bases between. The CDR3 has 13 residues. Germline CDR1 and CDR2: SQVTM and ANQGSEA. The sample originates from a study of beta chain features in type 1 diabetes. Study-wide context: Examination of sorted cells across all samples involved 100 million or so cells.

As every portion of the isolated RNA was reverse transcribed, the sequencing read expressed TCRB transcripts. Each sample of naive, central memory or regulatory T cells had, on average, about 3.57 million reads. Generated by immunoSEQ multiplex PCR, the TCRdb table keeps only in-frame clones and is missing some. The table lists roughly 450,000 clones, roughly an eighth of them singletons. Points from the study as a whole: Fewer insertions but more deletions were seen at VDJ junctions in type 1 diabetes patients.

The specimen sequenced was naive CD4+ T cells from blood. The genes are TRBV29-1 and TRBJ2-2; D uncertain. The clonotype comes from a woman aged 18 to 35 in good health. The CDR3 DNA follows: TGCAGCGTTTTACACGACTTGGCCGGGGAGCTGTTTTTT. Translation: CSVLHDLAGELFF.